These 30 T cell receptor beta chains were sequenced from one sample in a study of tumor and adjacent non-tumor tissue in lung cancer. The template was RNA from unsorted bulk tissue. This non-tumor lung sample came from over 3 cm beyond the tumor edge. The library came from three nested PCR rounds adapted from ARM-PCR protocols. Using its own MiXCR run on the multiplex PCR reads, TCRdb lists one record per CDR3 protein. The sample has almost 75,000 distinct CDR3 sequences; about two thirds are singletons. The sequencing input was distant non-tumor lung tissue. Receptors were obtained from a woman between 45 and 60 years old with non-small cell lung cancer.

The genes are TRBV29-1 and TRBJ2-2, with D tentatively TRBD1 (6 bases). Germline V gene sequence: CDR1 SQVTM, CDR2 ANQGSEA. CDR3 length equals 14 residues. CDR3: CGIGHGGGTGELFF. CDR3 in DNA: TGCGGCATTGGACATGGGGGCGGGACCGGGGAGCTGTTTTTT.

Turning to this clonotype: A clone one base away is much larger, so this may be a read error. The gene calls are TRBV12-3 or TRBV12-4 and TRBJ2-2; maybe TRBD1 (5 bases). The CDR3 extends over 13 amino acids. CDR3 protein: CASARANTAELFF. For the CDR3, the DNA is TGTGCCAGCGCCAGGGCGAACACCGCGGAGCTGTTTTTT.

Concerning this clonotype: Since a much larger clone is just one base distant, this may be a read error. The CDR3 DNA is TGCAGTGCTAGAGAGGCAGTTAGCAATCAGCCCCAGCATTTT. Protein: CSAREAVSNQPQHF. V gene TRBV20-1 combines with J gene TRBJ1-5, with D unclear. V lost 0 bases and J lost 0, with 6 bases in between. The germline gives CDR1 DFQATT, CDR2 SNEGSKA (reference sequence). The CDR3 runs to 14 residues.

This clonotype has just a few counts. This chain joins TRBV30 and TRBJ2-7; D unclear. The CDR3 consists of 12 residues. V lost 5 bases and J 10 bases, leaving 18 bases between the germline ends. Germline lookup yields CDR1 GTSNPN and CDR2 SVGIG (reference sequence). This chain's CDR3 is CAWDSRASVQYF. The CDR3 region has the DNA TGTGCCTGGGATTCTAGGGCCAGCGTCCAGTACTTC. The complete variable domain, with remaining parts taken from reference TRBV30 and TRBJ2-7, reads SQTIHQWPATLVQPVGSPLSLECTVEGTSNPNLYWYRQAAGRGLQLLFYSVGIGQISSEVPQNLSASRPQDRQFILSSKKLLLSDSGFYLCAWDSRASVQYFGPGTRLTVT.

Comment on this clonotype: A much larger clonotype is one base distant, so this may be a read error. This chain links TRBV20-1 with TRBJ1-4; the D gene is possibly TRBD1 (5 bases). There are 13 residues in the CDR3. From germline, CDR1 is DFQATT and CDR2 SNEGSKA (reference sequence). The germline V and J ends were trimmed by 7 bases and 7 bases, with 16 bases remaining between them. The CDR3 bases are TGCAGTGACCTGGTCGGGGGGACTGAAAAACTGTTTTTT. Its protein is CSDLVGGTEKLFF.

This clonotype was recorded at least ten times. The rearrangement links TRBV6-2 or TRBV6-3 to TRBJ2-5; no reliable D call. This CDR3 region has 11 residues. The germline V gene encodes CDR1 MNHEY and CDR2 SVGEGT. Trimming removed 6 bases at V and 0 bases at J, with 2 bases between. CDR3 sequence (DNA): TGTGCCAGCAGATACCAAGAGACCCAGTACTTC. Protein product: CASRYQETQYF.

Note on this clonotype: A read error may explain this, as a much larger clone is one base away. The CDR3: CANSGPSGTVEQFF. The CDR3 DNA follows: TGTGCCAACAGTGGTCCTAGCGGGACTGTTGAGCAGTTCTTC. The gene calls are TRBV6-2 or TRBV6-3 and TRBJ2-1; TRBD2 aligns across 9 bases. Germline V CDR1 and CDR2: MNHEY, SVGEGT. The CDR3 sequence is 14 residues long.

A note on this clonotype: This may stem from a read error, because a much larger clone lies one nucleotide away. This rearrangement joins TRBV7-8 to TRBJ2-2; D possibly corresponds to TRBD1 (6 bases). CDR3 size: 15 residues. Trimming removed 5 bases from V and 2 bases from J, with 12 bases in between. Germline values: CDR1 SGHVS, CDR2 FQNEAQ. The CDR3 region has the DNA TGTGCCAGCAGCCTCAACAGGGATAACACCGGGGAGCTGTTTTTT. Its translation is CASSLNRDNTGELFF.

This clonotype was seen a single time. This chain joins TRBV11-2 and TRBJ2-3, with 7 bases that match TRBD1. Looked up from germline, CDR1 is SGHAT and CDR2 is FQNNGV. The CDR3 sequence is 15 residues long. J gave up 2 bases and V 5 bases, and 7 bases lay outside the gene matches. CDR3 sequence: CASSIYRGITDTQYF. The CDR3 nucleotides are TGTGCCAGCAGCATCTACAGGGGTATCACAGATACGCAGTATTTT.

In this sample, this clonotype turned up a few times. The V call is TRBV7-2, the J call TRBJ2-5; D is unresolved. V was pared by 8 bases and J by 0 bases, with 10 bases between. The germline CDR1 and CDR2 sequences are SGHTA and FQGNSA. The length of the CDR3 is 13 residues. CDR3 sequence reads: CASRSGYQETQYF. The CDR3 bases are TGTGCCAGCCGCTCTGGGTACCAAGAGACCCAGTACTTC.

J is TRBJ2-7 and V is TRBV20-1; D possibly corresponds to TRBD1 (6 bases). The V end lost 5 bases, the J end lost 3 bases, and 20 bases lay between the germline ends. The CDR3 covers 15 residues. CDR1 and CDR2 (germline): DFQATT, SNEGSKA (reference sequence). The CDR3: CSALRHEQGHYEQYF. CDR3 sequence (DNA): TGCAGTGCTCTACGACATGAGCAGGGGCACTACGAGCAGTACTTC.

Judged by abundance, this clonotype is medium-sized. CDR3 coding DNA: TGCAGCGTGAGGGGAACACACTACGAGCAGTACTTC. Amino acids: CSVRGTHYEQYF. The chain employs TRBV29-1 and TRBJ2-7; tentatively, D is TRBD1 or TRBD2 (5 bases each). The V and J ends lost 6 bases and 3 bases respectively, with 12 bases between them. The CDR3 length is 12 residues. Germline values: CDR1 SQVTM, CDR2 ANQGSEA.

This clonotype was seen many times. The rearrangement joins TRBV20-1 to TRBJ1-2; D ambiguous. Between the trimmed V and J ends, which lost 5 bases and 3 bases, there was a span of 16 bases. The CDR3 runs to 14 residues. Per germline, CDR1 DFQATT and CDR2 SNEGSKA (reference sequence). CDR3: CSAHRTGGDYGYTF. Here the CDR3 DNA reads TGCAGTGCTCATCGAACCGGAGGTGACTATGGCTACACCTTC.

This clonotype was counted ten times or more. The chain uses TRBV13 and TRBJ2-2; 11 positions agree with TRBD1. The CDR3 has 16 residues. Germline CDR1 reads PRHDT; CDR2 reads FYEKMQ (reference sequence). Trimming took 6 bases from V and 3 from J; bases not matched to a gene: 6. The CDR3 reads CASSLGTGGDTGELFF. For the CDR3, the DNA is TGTGCCAGCAGTCTCGGGACAGGGGGAGACACCGGGGAGCTGTTTTTT.

On this clonotype: A read error may produce the germline difference seen at one junction end. This chain connects TRBV18 to TRBJ2-3; D is unclear. The CDR3 covers 16 residues. Germline V gene sequence: CDR1 KGHSH, CDR2 LQKENI. CDR3 loop: CASSTTPSRGTDAQYF. The CDR3 DNA reads TGTGCCAGCTCAACCACTCCAAGCCGAGGCACAGATGCGCAGTATTTT.

Regarding this clonotype: One junction end disagrees with the germline gene, perhaps due to a read error. The J gene is TRBJ2-5, the V gene TRBV4-2, with D unclear. Looked up from germline, CDR1 is LGHNA and CDR2 is YNFKEQ. CDR3 length equals 14 residues. CDR3 DNA sequence: TGCGCCAGCAGCCAAACAAGCAGCCAAGGGACCCAGTACTTC. This sequence encodes CASSQTSSQGTQYF.

The chain is built from TRBV19 and TRBJ2-5; D perhaps matches TRBD2 (6 bases). The CDR3 covers 14 residues. V shed 11 bases and J shed 5 bases, with 21 bases lying between them. Germline V lookup: CDR1 LNHDA, CDR2 SQIVND (reference sequence). In DNA form, the CDR3 reads TGTGCCTGTGGTGCGGGACCCGGAGGGGAGACCCAGTACTTC. Translating gives CACGAGPGGETQYF.

As to this clonotype: The junction departs from germline at one end; a sequencing error may be responsible. The rearrangement joins TRBV11-2 to TRBJ1-2, with a tentative D call TRBD1 (5 bases). Germline V gene lookup returns CDR1 SGHAT and CDR2 FQNNGV. CDR3 size: 13 residues. In nucleotides, the CDR3 is TGTGCCAGCAGCTTAGACCCAGGGAGCGGCTACACGTTC. Its translation is CASSLDPGSGYTF.

As for this clonotype: Sequence at one end of the junction differs from germline and may be a read error. The chain combines TRBV5-6 with TRBJ1-2, with TRBD1 identical over 8 bases. Germline lookup yields CDR1 SGHDT and CDR2 YYEEEE. The CDR3 length is 15 residues. The CDR3, as DNA: TGTGTCAGCAGATTCGGGACAGGACCTAACTATGGCTACACCTTC. It yields the protein CVSRFGTGPNYGYTF.

With respect to this clonotype: Germline is not matched at one junction end, which may reflect a read error. V is TRBV11-1 and J is TRBJ2-7; 11 bases align to TRBD2. Germline lookup yields CDR1 SGHAT and CDR2 FQDESV (reference sequence). This CDR3 comprises 15 residues. CDR3 amino acids: CPSSSGLAEYYEQYF. DNA of the CDR3: TGTCCCAGCAGCTCGGGACTAGCGGAATACTACGAGCAATACTTC.

A single count supports this clonotype. CDR3 amino acids: CASNTRARDLPYEQYV. In DNA, the CDR3 is TGTGCCAGCAATACCCGAGCGAGAGACCTACCCTACGAGCAGTACGTC. V usage is TRBV12-3 or TRBV12-4 and J usage is TRBJ2-7; unclear D gene. V shed 7 bases and J shed 2 bases, with 21 bases lying between them. The CDR3 extends over 16 amino acids.

This clonotype was seen a few times. A much larger clonotype is one base distant, so this may be a read error. This chain links TRBV20-1 with TRBJ2-7, with D possibly TRBD2 on 6 matching bases. The CDR3 has 12 amino acids. Per the germline V gene, CDR1 is DFQATT and CDR2 is SNEGSKA (reference sequence). Trimming took off 5 bases at V and 3 bases at J, with 11 bases between the two ends. CDR3 residues: CSAWTNIYEQYF. In DNA form, the CDR3 reads TGCAGTGCTTGGACTAACATCTACGAGCAGTACTTC.

This clonotype has at least ten counts. The chain employs TRBV20-1 and TRBJ1-2; D is unresolved. This CDR3 contains 12 residues. The ends were cut back, 3 bases at V and 3 bases at J, with 8 bases in the middle. Germline loops: CDR1 DFQATT, CDR2 SNEGSKA (reference sequence). CDR3 nucleotides: TGCAGTGCTAGGGTGGCAGACTATGGCTACACCTTC. It is translated as CSARVADYGYTF.

This clonotype occurred once. A read error may produce the germline difference seen at one junction end. The J gene is TRBJ2-2, the V gene TRBV10-3; 7 bases are shared with TRBD1. Per the germline V gene, CDR1 is ENHRY and CDR2 is SYGVKD. The CDR3 runs 14 residues. CDR3 in DNA: TGTGCCATCAGTGAGTCGATGGCAGACAGGGAACTGTTTTTC. Its protein product is CAISESMADRELFF.

This clonotype was picked up many times. The chain combines TRBV6-2 or TRBV6-3 with TRBJ1-1; a possible D gene is TRBD1 (5 bases). Trimming shortened V by 2 bases and J by 0 bases, and 16 bases separated the two germline ends. Per germline, CDR1 MNHEY and CDR2 SVGEGT. The length of the CDR3 is 17 residues. CDR3 in DNA: TGTGCCAGCAGTTACAGATCCCCCCCGGGACTGAACACTGAAGCTTTCTTT. This sequence encodes CASSYRSPPGLNTEAFF.

Regarding this clonotype: A junction end diverges from the germline sequence, so it may reflect a read error. The chain couples TRBV20-1 to TRBJ2-1; a possible D gene is TRBD2 (6 bases). The CDR3 spans 15 residues. CDR1 and CDR2 (germline): DFQATT, SNEGSKA (reference sequence). The CDR3 spells CSARFGLASGNELFF. In DNA form, the CDR3 reads TGCAGTGCTAGGTTCGGGCTAGCGTCTGGGAATGAGCTGTTCTTC.

A remark on this clonotype: As the CDR3 is not closed by the conserved phenylalanine or tryptophan, this likely results from a read error. The V gene is TRBV10-3, the J gene TRBJ1-1; TRBD1 agrees at 9 bases. V was pared by 9 bases and J by 1 base, with 9 bases of the junction left unmatched. The germline V gene encodes CDR1 ENHRY and CDR2 SYGVKD. CDR3 size: 15 residues. The CDR3 nucleotides are TGTGCCATGAGCACTCCGGGACAGGGGAACACTGAAGCTTTCTAT. Its protein product is CAMSTPGQGNTEAFY.

On this clonotype: This may come from a read error, since a much larger clone is one base off. CDR3 residues: CASSCQLAGRNNEQFF. The CDR3 DNA sequence: TGTGCCAGCAGTTGTCAACTAGCGGGACGCAACAATGAGCAGTTCTTC. V usage is TRBV6-2 or TRBV6-3 and J usage is TRBJ2-1; 10 bases agree with TRBD2. The CDR3 sequence is 16 residues long. Germline V gene sequence: CDR1 MNHEY, CDR2 SVGEGT. V shed 4 bases and J 5 bases; nucleotides not matched to a gene: 8.

In its sample, this clonotype was seen a few times. It may be a read error: a sequence one base away is much more abundant. The CDR3 reads CSVEILAGLEQFF. CDR3 nucleotide sequence: TGCAGCGTTGAAATCTTAGCGGGACTCGAGCAGTTCTTC. The V gene is TRBV29-1, the J gene TRBJ2-1, with TRBD2 matching 8 bases. CDR3 size: 13 residues. The J segment lost 10 bases and the V segment lost 2 bases, leaving 7 bases of the junction unmatched. The germline gives CDR1 SQVTM, CDR2 ANQGSEA.

Concerning this clonotype: Without the conserved terminal phenylalanine or tryptophan, this CDR3 likely stems from a read error. The rearrangement links TRBV20-1 to TRBJ2-1; D may match TRBD1 or TRBD2 (5 bases each). The CDR3 consists of 13 residues. CDR1 is DFQATT and CDR2 is SNEGSKA in the germline V gene (reference sequence). CDR3 bases: TGCAGTGCTAGAGATACGGGGCCGAATGAACAGTTCCTC. Protein: CSARDTGPNEQFL.